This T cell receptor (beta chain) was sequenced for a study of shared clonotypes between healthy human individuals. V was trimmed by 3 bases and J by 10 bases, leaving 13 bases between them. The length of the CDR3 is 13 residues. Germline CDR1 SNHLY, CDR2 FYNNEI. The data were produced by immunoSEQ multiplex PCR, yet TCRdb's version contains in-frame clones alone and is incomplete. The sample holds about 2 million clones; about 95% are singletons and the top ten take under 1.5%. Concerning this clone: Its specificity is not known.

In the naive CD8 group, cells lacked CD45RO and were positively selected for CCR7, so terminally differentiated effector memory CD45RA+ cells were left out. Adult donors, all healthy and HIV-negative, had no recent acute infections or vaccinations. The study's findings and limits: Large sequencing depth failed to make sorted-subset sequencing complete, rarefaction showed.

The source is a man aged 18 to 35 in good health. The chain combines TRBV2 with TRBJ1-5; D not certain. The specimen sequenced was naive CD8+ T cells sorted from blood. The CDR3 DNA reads TGTGCCAGCAGTGACATTTCCATTGGCCCCCAGCATTTT. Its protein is CASSDISIGPQHF.